This TCR beta chain is drawn from a study of blood T cell repertoires in COVID-19. Overall study context: Samples taken during acute and convalescent COVID-19 were collected in the United States, Italy and Spain. The cDNA or gDNA used as material had been derived from T cells, B-cell-depleted T cells, or PBMCs.

Per the authors' pipeline: Counts of nucleated cells, estimated from reference gene primer amplification, were obtained. Clones were sequenced by immunoSEQ multiplex PCR, and TCRdb holds only the in-frame ones, with some missing. V and J calls and clone size are given by that table; D and trimming were obtained from the DNA. Counted here are about 140,000 clones, 75% to 90% occurring once; the ten biggest clones make up 11%. What was sequenced was peripheral blood. The origin of this receptor is a woman of 80 years or more with acute or convalescent COVID-19.

For the CDR3, the DNA is TGCGCCAGCAGCTTGGCCGGGACAGGCCCAAGACCTTCACCCCTCCACTTT. The encoded protein is CASSLAGTGPRPSPLHF. V gene TRBV5-1 combines with J gene TRBJ1-6; 8 bases match TRBD1. There are 17 residues in the CDR3. J was trimmed by 9 bases and V by 0 bases; bases with no gene match: 11. Germline V CDR1 and CDR2: SGHRS, YFSETQ. Full variable domain (missing parts from reference TRBV5-1 and TRBJ1-6): KAGVTQTPRYLIKTRGQQVTLSCSPISGHRSVSWYQQTPGQGLQFLFEYFSETQRNKGNFPGRFSGRQFSNSRSEMNVSTLELGDSALYLCASSLAGTGPRPSPLHFGNGTRLTVT.